These 21 T cell receptor beta chains originate from one sample sequenced in a study of CD8 T cells in ankylosing spondylitis. TCRdb re-analysed the 5' RACE reads in MiXCR, keeping a single row per CDR3 protein. The sample contains some 130,000 distinct CDR3 sequences, roughly an eighth of which appear only once. Sequencing used blood, either unsorted or a sorted T cell fraction (not recorded which). The receptor set was obtained from a female donor with ankylosing spondylitis or in good health (not recorded which).

The chain links TRBV5-1 to TRBJ2-2; D assignment may be TRBD1 or TRBD2 (6 bases each). The V and J ends lost 4 bases and 2 bases respectively, with 12 bases between them. The CDR3 is made up of 15 amino acids. Germline CDR1 and CDR2: SGHRS and YFSETQ. CDR3 in amino acids: CASSPAGQNTGELFF. The CDR3 nucleotides are TGCGCCAGCAGCCCGGCGGGACAAAACACCGGGGAGCTGTTTTTT. Based on the CDR3 plus reference TRBV5-1 and TRBJ2-2, the full variable domain is KAGVTQTPRYLIKTRGQQVTLSCSPISGHRSVSWYQQTPGQGLQFLFEYFSETQRNKGNFPGRFSGRQFSNSRSEMNVSTLELGDSALYLCASSPAGQNTGELFFGEGSRLTVL.

With respect to this clonotype: It may be a read error: a sequence one base away is much more abundant. The rearrangement joins TRBV28 to TRBJ1-6; no definite D call. From germline, CDR1 is MDHEN and CDR2 SYDVKM. This CDR3 contains 15 residues. As DNA, the CDR3 is TGTGCCAGCAGTTTTGTAGATTCCTATCATTCACCCCTCCACTTT. Its protein is CASSFVDSYHSPLHF.

This clonotype was seen ten or more times. This chain uses TRBV29-1 with TRBJ1-1; D unresolved. Trimming removed 7 bases from V and 11 bases from J, with 17 bases in between. CDR1 and CDR2 (germline): SQVTM, ANQGSEA. The CDR3 length is 11 residues. CDR3 loop: CSGTSGVGAFF. The CDR3 DNA reads as TGCAGCGGTACGAGCGGCGTTGGGGCTTTCTTT.

This clonotype was seen only a few times. The chain joins TRBV20-1 to TRBJ1-1; no reliable D call. The CDR3 extends over 13 amino acids. V shed 6 bases and J shed 10 bases, with 21 bases lying between them. Looked up from germline, CDR1 is DFQATT and CDR2 is SNEGSKA (reference sequence). CDR3 bases: TGCAGTGCCCGCCAGACCGGGTGGCGAGCAGCTTTCTTT. It specifies CSARQTGWRAAFF.

The sample holds many counts of this clonotype. The rearrangement joins TRBV29-1 to TRBJ2-1; perhaps D is TRBD1 or TRBD2 (5 bases each). This CDR3 region has 15 residues. The V end was cut by 6 bases, the J end by 0 bases, with 15 bases between. CDR1 is SQVTM and CDR2 is ANQGSEA in the germline V gene. The CDR3 spells CSVAGTVSSYNEQFF. The CDR3 DNA follows: TGCAGCGTCGCAGGGACGGTCAGCTCCTACAATGAGCAGTTCTTC.

The chain employs TRBV5-6 and TRBJ2-7, with D hard to call. V shed 4 bases and J shed 4 bases, with 6 bases lying between them. Per germline, CDR1 SGHDT and CDR2 YYEEEE. The CDR3 extends over 11 amino acids. The CDR3 reads CASSQYYEQYF. The CDR3 coding sequence is TGTGCCAGCAGCCAGTATTACGAGCAGTACTTC. Drawing the rest from reference TRBV5-6 and TRBJ2-7, the complete variable domain is DAGVTQSPTHLIKTRGQQVTLRCSPKSGHDTVSWYQQALGQGPQFIFQYYEEEERQRGNFPDRFSGHQFPNYSSELNVNALLLGDSALYLCASSQYYEQYFGPGTRLTVT.

The rearrangement links TRBV6-1 to TRBJ2-5; 7 bases map to TRBD1. CDR1 is MNHNS, CDR2 SASEGT, per germline. The V segment lost 6 bases and the J segment 2 bases; nucleotides outside the gene matches: 6. This CDR3 spans 14 amino acids. The CDR3 DNA is TGTGCCAGCAGCGGGGACAGAGAGCAAGAGACCCAGTACTTC. This gives the protein CASSGDREQETQYF.

This clonotype was observed many times. The chain combines TRBV11-2 with TRBJ2-2; TRBD1 might be the D (5 bases). V shed 6 bases and J shed 1 base, with 12 bases lying between them. The CDR3 is 15 amino acids. Germline loops: CDR1 SGHAT, CDR2 FQNNGV. CDR3 protein: CASRLSTGNTGELFF. The CDR3, as DNA: TGTGCCAGCAGATTGTCCACAGGGAACACCGGGGAGCTGTTTTTT.

This clonotype showed up just a few times. CDR3 bases: TGTGCCAGCACCACTCACGAAAACACTGAAGCTTTCTTT. This codes for CASTTHENTEAFF. The chain couples TRBV12-3 or TRBV12-4 to TRBJ1-1; D ambiguous. This CDR3 spans 13 amino acids. With 7 bases removed from V and 2 bases from J, the gap between germline ends came to 11 bases.

This clonotype was observed many times. This chain connects TRBV20-1 to TRBJ2-5; 8 nucleotides agree with TRBD1. V gave up 4 bases and J gave up 2 bases; unmatched junction bases: 3. Looked up from germline, CDR1 is DFQATT and CDR2 is SNEGSKA (reference sequence). The CDR3 loop spans 13 amino acids. CDR3 protein: CSATGTGQETQYF. CDR3 DNA sequence: TGCAGTGCTACAGGGACAGGACAAGAGACCCAGTACTTC.

There are a few counts of this clonotype. CDR3 sequence: CASSGGTGALFTEAFF. DNA for the CDR3: TGTGCCAGCAGTGGCGGGACAGGGGCCTTGTTCACTGAAGCTTTCTTT. The chain carries TRBV25-1 and TRBJ1-1; TRBD1 matches 10 bases. The CDR3 loop spans 16 amino acids. Losses at the gene ends were 4 bases for V and 4 bases for J; bases not matched to a gene: 9. CDR1 and CDR2 (germline): MGHDK, SYGVNS. Full variable domain (missing parts from reference TRBV25-1 and TRBJ1-1): EADIYQTPRYLVIGTGKKITLECSQTMGHDKMYWYQQDPGMELHLIHYSYGVNSTEKGDLSSESTVSRIRTEHFPLTLESARPSHTSQYLCASSGGTGALFTEAFFGQGTRLTVV.

This clonotype appeared many times. V and J are TRBV12-3 or TRBV12-4 and TRBJ2-3, with D uncertain. V dropped 5 bases and J dropped 2 bases, with 5 bases sitting between them. The CDR3 extends over 12 amino acids. CDR3 region: CASSDHTDTQYF. The CDR3 nucleotides are TGTGCCAGCAGTGACCACACAGATACGCAGTATTTT.

This clonotype was seen repeatedly, ten times or more. V is TRBV7-2 and J is TRBJ1-5; 7 bases align to TRBD1. The ends lost 2 bases at V and 1 base at J; junction bases unmatched: 5. The CDR3 length is 16 residues. CDR1 and CDR2 from the germline V gene are SGHTA and FQGNSA. The CDR3 DNA sequence: TGTGCCAGCAGCTTACAGACAGGGTTCAGCAATCAGCCCCAGCATTTT. Protein sequence: CASSLQTGFSNQPQHF. The full variable domain, in which reference TRBV7-2 and TRBJ1-5 provide the parts outside the CDR3, is GAGVSQSPSNKVTEKGKDVELRCDPISGHTALYWYRQSLGQGLEFLIYFQGNSAPDKSGLPSDRFSAERTGGSVSTLTIQRTQQEDSAVYLCASSLQTGFSNQPQHFGDGTRLSIL.

The J gene is TRBJ2-1, the V gene TRBV2, with 9 bases that match TRBD2. Trimming cost V 4 bases and J 7 bases; bases outside gene matches: 5. The CDR3 loop spans 14 amino acids. Germline CDR1 and CDR2: SNHLY and FYNNEI. The CDR3 sequence is CASSGGTSINEQFF. CDR3 sequence (DNA): TGTGCCAGCAGTGGGGGGACTAGCATAAATGAGCAGTTCTTC.

In its sample, this clonotype was seen a few times. The chain carries TRBV5-1 and TRBJ2-1, with a possible D match to TRBD2 (5 bases). This CDR3 has 15 residues. V was shortened by 0 bases and J by 5 bases, with 12 bases between the two germline ends. The germline CDR1 and CDR2 sequences are SGHRS and YFSETQ. CDR3 sequence (DNA): TGCGCCAGCAGCTTGGACGGCGGGCTTAACAATGAGCAGTTCTTC. Amino acid sequence: CASSLDGGLNNEQFF.

This chain links TRBV30 with TRBJ1-5; D not resolved. The V gene lost 5 bases and the J gene lost 5 bases, with 13 bases spanning the gap. This CDR3 is built from 13 residues. Germline lookup yields CDR1 GTSNPN and CDR2 SVGIG (reference sequence). The CDR3 coding sequence is TGTGCCTGGGGCAGCCCCCCCCATCAGCCCCAGCATTTT. Its protein product is CAWGSPPHQPQHF.

This clonotype was detected only a few times. The gene calls are TRBV5-5 and TRBJ1-1; no clear D gene. Germline values: CDR1 SGHKS, CDR2 YYEKEE (reference sequence). This CDR3 has 14 residues. Trimming cost V 2 bases and J 0 bases, with 8 bases left between them. CDR3 sequence: CASSFVYMNTEAFF. CDR3 DNA sequence: TGTGCCAGCAGCTTCGTATACATGAACACTGAAGCTTTCTTT.

The CDR3 loop reads CASSPWTETGYGYTF. The DNA of the CDR3 is TGTGCCAGTAGTCCGTGGACAGAAACCGGCTATGGCTACACCTTC. V usage is TRBV19 and J usage is TRBJ1-2; TRBD1 is a possible D gene (6 bases). Germline CDR1 and CDR2: LNHDA and SQIVND (reference sequence). Trimming removed 5 bases at V and 4 bases at J, with 17 bases between. This CDR3 contains 15 residues.

The chain links TRBV18 to TRBJ2-2; TRBD1 matches at 8 bases. The CDR3 is 16 residues long. The V segment lost 0 bases and the J segment 4 bases; nucleotides outside the gene matches: 4. Germline CDR1 reads KGHSH; CDR2 reads LQKENI. The CDR3 loop reads CASSPPQGESTGELFF. In DNA, the CDR3 is TGTGCCAGCTCACCACCACAGGGGGAAAGCACCGGGGAGCTGTTTTTT.

A few counts support this clonotype. The chain is built from TRBV29-1 and TRBJ2-1; D is perhaps TRBD2 (7 bases). The V gene lost 6 bases and the J gene lost 12 bases, with 15 bases spanning the gap. The CDR3 is 11 amino acids. Looked up from germline, CDR1 is SQVTM and CDR2 is ANQGSEA. The CDR3 DNA reads TGCAGCGTCCCCTGGGGGGGCGGGCAGTTCTTC. Protein product: CSVPWGGGQFF.

This clonotype was observed a handful of times. The chain has TRBV12-3 or TRBV12-4 and TRBJ2-5; D may be TRBD1 or TRBD2 (6 bases each). The CDR3 is 12 amino acids. CDR3 sequence reads: CSSRGGGETQYF. CDR3 bases: TGTTCTTCCAGGGGAGGTGGGGAGACCCAGTACTTC.